A selection of T cell receptor beta chains follows, all from one sample in a study of blood T cell repertoires in COVID-19. Sequencing used immunoSEQ multiplex PCR; TCRdb keeps in-frame clones, though not all of them. Here the sample spans 50,000 to 65,000 clones, roughly 88% being singletons. The sequencing input was peripheral blood. These receptors all come from a man aged 50-59 years with active COVID-19. Each CDR3 is given with its conserved first and last residue. The order of the fields is V gene, CDR3 length, J gene, clone size, D gene, CDR3 protein, CDR3 DNA. The D gene is left open where the match is weak. Size tells how often a clone was seen (once, few, many) or the class of an expanded clone, and some rows leave it out.

v_call: TRBV6-5
cdr3_length: 14
j_call: TRBJ1-5
clone_size: -
d_call: TRBD1
cdr3_aa: CASRLGQGGQPQHF
cdr3_nt: TGTGCCAGCAGACTCGGACAGGGAGGACAGCCCCAGCATTTT

v_call: TRBV25-1
cdr3_length: 14
j_call: TRBJ2-4
clone_size: -
d_call: -
cdr3_aa: CASSESRSGDIQYF
cdr3_nt: TGTGCCAGCAGTGAATCCAGGTCCGGGGACATTCAGTACTTC

v_call: TRBV18
cdr3_length: 15
j_call: TRBJ2-7
clone_size: -
d_call: -
cdr3_aa: CASSPPSRDTHEQYF
cdr3_nt: TGTGCCAGCTCACCACCATCCCGGGACACCCACGAGCAGTACTTC

v_call: TRBV11-3
cdr3_length: 13
j_call: TRBJ2-3
clone_size: once
d_call: TRBD2
cdr3_aa: CASSRGGADTQYF
cdr3_nt: TGTGCCAGCAGCCGGGGGGGAGCAGATACGCAGTATTTT

v_call: TRBV9
cdr3_length: 17
j_call: TRBJ2-5
clone_size: -
d_call: TRBD2
cdr3_aa: CASSSGGAGRPRETQYF
cdr3_nt: TGTGCCAGCAGCTCGGGAGGGGCAGGACGGCCCAGAGAGACCCAGTACTTC

v_call: TRBV13
cdr3_length: 16
j_call: TRBJ2-2
clone_size: few
d_call: TRBD2
cdr3_aa: CASSPGLAGGTGELFF
cdr3_nt: TGTGCCAGCAGCCCGGGACTAGCGGGGGGGACCGGGGAGCTGTTTTTT

v_call: TRBV6-5
cdr3_length: 12
j_call: TRBJ2-7
clone_size: -
d_call: -
cdr3_aa: CASSYGGSEQYF
cdr3_nt: TGTGCCAGCAGTTACGGGGGGAGTGAGCAGTACTTC

v_call: TRBV7-6
cdr3_length: 15
j_call: TRBJ2-1
clone_size: -
d_call: -
cdr3_aa: CASSYVVGDYDEQFF
cdr3_nt: TGTGCCAGCAGTTACGTGGTGGGAGATTACGATGAGCAGTTCTTC

v_call: TRBV19
cdr3_length: 13
j_call: TRBJ2-2
clone_size: -
d_call: -
cdr3_aa: CASRPVTTGELFF
cdr3_nt: TGTGCCAGTAGACCGGTCACGACCGGGGAGCTGTTTTTT

v_call: TRBV3-1/TRBV3-2
cdr3_length: 17
j_call: TRBJ2-3
clone_size: -
d_call: TRBD2
cdr3_aa: CASSHQRGVVGTDTQYF
cdr3_nt: TGTGCCAGCAGCCACCAGCGGGGGGTAGTAGGGACAGATACGCAGTATTTT

v_call: TRBV3-1/TRBV3-2
cdr3_length: 14
j_call: TRBJ2-2
clone_size: -
d_call: TRBD1
cdr3_aa: CASMPGGGTGELFF
cdr3_nt: TGTGCCAGCATGCCAGGGGGCGGAACCGGGGAGCTGTTTTTT

v_call: TRBV4-2
cdr3_length: 15
j_call: TRBJ2-1
clone_size: -
d_call: TRBD2
cdr3_aa: CASSQGGGLAGPAFF
cdr3_nt: TGTGCCAGCAGCCAAGGTGGCGGGCTAGCGGGACCCGCCTTCTTC

v_call: TRBV28
cdr3_length: 15
j_call: TRBJ1-2
clone_size: -
d_call: TRBD1
cdr3_aa: CASSTGRGLRYGYTF
cdr3_nt: TGTGCCAGCAGTACTGGCAGGGGGCTGCGTTATGGCTACACCTTC

v_call: TRBV5-1
cdr3_length: 14
j_call: TRBJ2-2
clone_size: once
d_call: TRBD2
cdr3_aa: CASSWGGDTGELFF
cdr3_nt: TGCGCCAGCAGCTGGGGAGGGGACACCGGGGAGCTGTTTTTT

v_call: TRBV19
cdr3_length: 15
j_call: TRBJ2-7
clone_size: -
d_call: TRBD2
cdr3_aa: CASRRTSGATYEQYF
cdr3_nt: TGTGCCAGTAGGAGGACTAGCGGGGCGACCTACGAGCAGTACTTC

v_call: TRBV10-3
cdr3_length: 15
j_call: TRBJ2-1
clone_size: once
d_call: TRBD1
cdr3_aa: CAIRRQGTTYNEQFF
cdr3_nt: TGTGCCATCAGAAGACAGGGGACAACCTACAATGAGCAGTTCTTC

v_call: TRBV2
cdr3_length: 13
j_call: TRBJ2-5
clone_size: -
d_call: -
cdr3_aa: CASRRDLEETQYF
cdr3_nt: TGTGCCAGCAGGAGGGACTTAGAAGAGACCCAGTACTTC

v_call: TRBV15
cdr3_length: 17
j_call: TRBJ2-3
clone_size: -
d_call: TRBD1
cdr3_aa: CATSSGGRGLGTDTQYF
cdr3_nt: TGTGCCACCAGCAGCGGGGGCAGGGGGCTAGGTACAGATACGCAGTATTTT

v_call: TRBV1
cdr3_length: 16
j_call: TRBJ1-1
clone_size: once
d_call: -
cdr3_aa: CTSSSRTGPMNTEAFF
cdr3_nt: TGCACCAGCAGCTCCCGGACAGGCCCCATGAACACTGAAGCTTTCTTT

v_call: TRBV7-2
cdr3_length: 14
j_call: TRBJ2-7
clone_size: -
d_call: -
cdr3_aa: CASSLSGSSYEQYF
cdr3_nt: TGTGCCAGCAGCTTATCTGGTAGCTCCTACGAGCAGTACTTC

v_call: TRBV7-2
cdr3_length: 15
j_call: TRBJ2-6
clone_size: -
d_call: -
cdr3_aa: CASSRGASGANVLTF
cdr3_nt: TGTGCCAGCAGTCGGGGGGCTTCAGGGGCCAACGTCCTGACTTTC

v_call: TRBV7-2
cdr3_length: 13
j_call: TRBJ1-5
clone_size: -
d_call: TRBD1
cdr3_aa: CASSSDRRQPQHF
cdr3_nt: TGTGCCAGCAGCTCGGACAGGCGACAGCCCCAGCATTTT

v_call: TRBV5-8
cdr3_length: 16
j_call: TRBJ2-3
clone_size: -
d_call: -
cdr3_aa: CASTSYIKTATDTQYF
cdr3_nt: TGTGCCAGCACCTCGTATATAAAGACAGCTACAGATACGCAGTATTTT